This T cell receptor beta chain was retrieved from a study of blood T cell repertoires in COVID-19. Background on the study: PBMCs, B-cell-depleted T cells, or T cells provided the cDNA or gDNA that made up the material.

The CDR3 is 14 amino acids. Germline V gene sequence: CDR1 GTSNPN, CDR2 SVGIG (reference sequence). Trimming left V 1 base short and J 5 bases short, with 14 bases between. In the authors' methods: Estimates of nucleated cell counts were drawn from the amplification of reference gene primers. Assay used: immunoSEQ multiplex PCR; TCRdb lists only in-frame clones, some missing. From that table come the V and J calls and clone size; the DNA was used to work out D and trimming. In the table there are about 50,000 clones, approximately 82% of which are singletons. The sample taken for sequencing was PBMCs or T cells enriched from blood (not recorded which). This sequence joins TRBV30 and TRBJ2-5, with D tentatively TRBD2 (6 bases). The receptor's source is a woman aged 50 to 60 with acute COVID-19. The CDR3 DNA sequence: TGTGCCTGGAGTGCCTCAGGACTACTGGAGACCCAGTACTTC. Translated, it gives CAWSASGLLETQYF.